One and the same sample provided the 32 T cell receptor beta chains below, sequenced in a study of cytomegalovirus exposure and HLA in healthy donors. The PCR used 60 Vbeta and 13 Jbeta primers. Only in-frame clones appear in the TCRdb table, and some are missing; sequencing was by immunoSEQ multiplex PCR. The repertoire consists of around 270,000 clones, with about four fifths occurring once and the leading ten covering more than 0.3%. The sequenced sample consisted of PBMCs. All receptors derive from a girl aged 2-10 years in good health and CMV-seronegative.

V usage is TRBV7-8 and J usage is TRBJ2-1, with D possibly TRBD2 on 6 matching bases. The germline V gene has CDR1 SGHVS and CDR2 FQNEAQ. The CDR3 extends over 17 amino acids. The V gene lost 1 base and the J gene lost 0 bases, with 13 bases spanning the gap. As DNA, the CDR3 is TGTGCCAGCAGCTTAGGGGCGGGACCTAGCTCCTACAATGAGCAGTTCTTC. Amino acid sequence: CASSLGAGPSSYNEQFF.

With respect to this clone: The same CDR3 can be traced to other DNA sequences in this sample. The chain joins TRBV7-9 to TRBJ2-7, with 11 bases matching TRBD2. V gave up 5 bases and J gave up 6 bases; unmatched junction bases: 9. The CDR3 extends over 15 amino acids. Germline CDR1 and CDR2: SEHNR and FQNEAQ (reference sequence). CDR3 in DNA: TGTGCCAGCAGCCTCTTAGCGGGAGGGCCTCGCGAGCAGTACTTC. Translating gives CASSLLAGGPREQYF.

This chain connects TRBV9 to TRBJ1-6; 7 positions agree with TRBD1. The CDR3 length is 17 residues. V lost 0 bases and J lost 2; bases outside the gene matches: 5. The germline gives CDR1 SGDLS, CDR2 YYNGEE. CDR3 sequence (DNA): TGTGCCAGCAGCGTAGAGGCGACAGGGCCCTATAATTCACCCCTCCACTTT. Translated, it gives CASSVEATGPYNSPLHF.

The CDR3 protein is CASSEEGLGTNEKLFF. Written as DNA, the CDR3 is TGTGCCAGCAGCGAGGAGGGCTTAGGGACTAATGAAAAACTGTTTTTT. The rearrangement uses TRBV9 and TRBJ1-4; D unresolved. The V gene's germline CDR1 is SGDLS and CDR2 YYNGEE. The ends were cut back, 3 bases at V and 2 bases at J, with 14 bases in the middle. This CDR3 spans 16 amino acids.

In DNA form, the CDR3 reads TGCAGTGCTGGATACGGGTACGGCTACACCTTC. Protein product: CSAGYGYGYTF. V is TRBV20-1 and J is TRBJ1-2; D uncertain. This CDR3 comprises 11 residues. The germline gives CDR1 DFQATT, CDR2 SNEGSKA (reference sequence). Trimming stripped 5 bases from V and 8 bases from J, with 12 bases between.

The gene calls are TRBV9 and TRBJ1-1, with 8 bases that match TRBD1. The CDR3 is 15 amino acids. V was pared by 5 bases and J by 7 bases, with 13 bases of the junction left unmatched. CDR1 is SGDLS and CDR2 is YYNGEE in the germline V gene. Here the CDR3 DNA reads TGTGCCAGCAGTGGAGAAGTCAGGGGGCTTCATGAAGCTTTCTTT. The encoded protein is CASSGEVRGLHEAFF.

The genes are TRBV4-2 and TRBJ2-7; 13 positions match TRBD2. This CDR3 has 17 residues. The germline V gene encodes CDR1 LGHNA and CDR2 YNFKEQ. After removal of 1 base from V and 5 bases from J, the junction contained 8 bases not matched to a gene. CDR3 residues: CASSQGLAGGGTHEQYF. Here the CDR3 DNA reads TGTGCCAGCAGCCAAGGACTAGCGGGGGGCGGGACCCACGAGCAGTACTTC.

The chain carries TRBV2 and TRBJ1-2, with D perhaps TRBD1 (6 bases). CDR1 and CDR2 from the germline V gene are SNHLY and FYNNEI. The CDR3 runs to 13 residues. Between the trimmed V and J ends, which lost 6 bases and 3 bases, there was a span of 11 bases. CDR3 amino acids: CASSPGQDYGYTF. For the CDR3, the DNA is TGTGCCAGCAGCCCGGGACAAGACTATGGCTACACCTTC.

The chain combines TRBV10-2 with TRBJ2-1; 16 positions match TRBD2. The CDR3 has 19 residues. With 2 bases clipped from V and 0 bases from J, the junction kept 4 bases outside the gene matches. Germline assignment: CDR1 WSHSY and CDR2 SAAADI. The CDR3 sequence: CASSERGLAGGSSYNEQFF. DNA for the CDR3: TGCGCCAGCAGTGAGAGGGGACTAGCGGGGGGGAGCTCCTACAATGAGCAGTTCTTC.

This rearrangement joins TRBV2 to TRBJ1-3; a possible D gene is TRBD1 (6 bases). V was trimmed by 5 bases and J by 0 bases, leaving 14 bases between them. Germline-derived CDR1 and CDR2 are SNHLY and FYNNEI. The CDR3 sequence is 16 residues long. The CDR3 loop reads CASSLQGPSSGNTIYF. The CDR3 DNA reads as TGTGCCAGCAGTCTTCAGGGGCCTAGCTCTGGAAACACCATATATTTT.

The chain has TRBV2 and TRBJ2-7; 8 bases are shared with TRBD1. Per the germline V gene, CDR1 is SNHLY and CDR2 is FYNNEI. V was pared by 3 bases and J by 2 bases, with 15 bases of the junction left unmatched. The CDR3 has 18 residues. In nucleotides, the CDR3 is TGTGCCAGCAGTGAGCCGGGACAGGCACTAGACTCCCCCTACGAGCAGTACTTC. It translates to CASSEPGQALDSPYEQYF.

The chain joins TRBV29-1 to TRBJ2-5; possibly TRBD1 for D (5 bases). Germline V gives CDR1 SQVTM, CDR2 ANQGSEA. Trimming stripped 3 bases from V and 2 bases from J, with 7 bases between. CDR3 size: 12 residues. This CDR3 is CSVDDRQETQYF. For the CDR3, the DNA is TGCAGCGTTGACGACAGACAAGAGACCCAGTACTTC.

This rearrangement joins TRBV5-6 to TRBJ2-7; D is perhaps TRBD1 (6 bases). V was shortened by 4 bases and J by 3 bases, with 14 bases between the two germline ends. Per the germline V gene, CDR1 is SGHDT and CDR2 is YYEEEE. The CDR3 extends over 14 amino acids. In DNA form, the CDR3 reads TGTGCCAGCAGCCTTGCGGACAGACTCTACGAGCAGTACTTC. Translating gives CASSLADRLYEQYF.

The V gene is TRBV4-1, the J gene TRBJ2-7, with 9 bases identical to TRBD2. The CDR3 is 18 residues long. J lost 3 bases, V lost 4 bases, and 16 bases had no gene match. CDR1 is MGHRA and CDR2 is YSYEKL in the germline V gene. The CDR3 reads CASSPLAGGRLIGYEQYF. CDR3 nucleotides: TGCGCCAGCAGCCCCCTCGCGGGGGGGAGGCTGATTGGCTACGAGCAGTACTTC.

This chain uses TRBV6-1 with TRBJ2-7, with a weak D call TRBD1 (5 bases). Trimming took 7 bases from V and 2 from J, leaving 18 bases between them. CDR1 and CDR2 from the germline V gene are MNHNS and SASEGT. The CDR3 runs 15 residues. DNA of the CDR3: TGTGCCAGCATCGGACAACCTATAGACCCCTACGAGCAGTACTTC. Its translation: CASIGQPIDPYEQYF.

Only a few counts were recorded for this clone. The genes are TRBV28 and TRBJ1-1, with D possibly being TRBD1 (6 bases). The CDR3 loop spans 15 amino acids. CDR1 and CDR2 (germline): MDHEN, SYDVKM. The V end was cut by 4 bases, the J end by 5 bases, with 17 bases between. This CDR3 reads CASSSGVGRGTEAFF. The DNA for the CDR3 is TGTGCCAGCAGTTCAGGGGTTGGAAGGGGAACTGAAGCTTTCTTT.

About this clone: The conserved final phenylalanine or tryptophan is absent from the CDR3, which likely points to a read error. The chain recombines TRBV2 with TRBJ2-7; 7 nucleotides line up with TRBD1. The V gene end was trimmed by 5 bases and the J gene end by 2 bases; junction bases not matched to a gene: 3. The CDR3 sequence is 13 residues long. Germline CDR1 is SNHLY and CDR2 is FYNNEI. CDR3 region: CASSRDRTYEQYL. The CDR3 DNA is TGTGCCAGCAGTAGGGACAGAACCTACGAGCAGTACCTC.

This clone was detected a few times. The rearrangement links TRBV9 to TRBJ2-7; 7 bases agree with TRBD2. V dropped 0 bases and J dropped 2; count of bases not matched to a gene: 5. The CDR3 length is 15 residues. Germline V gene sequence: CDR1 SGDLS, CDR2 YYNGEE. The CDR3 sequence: CASSVASREPYEQYF. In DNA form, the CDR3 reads TGTGCCAGCAGCGTAGCTTCGCGGGAGCCCTACGAGCAGTACTTC.

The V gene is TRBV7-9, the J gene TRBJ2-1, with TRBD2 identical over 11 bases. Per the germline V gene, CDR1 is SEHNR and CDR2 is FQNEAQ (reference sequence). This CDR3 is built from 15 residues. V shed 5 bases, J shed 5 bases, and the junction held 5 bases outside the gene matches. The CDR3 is CASSAGTSGDNEQFF. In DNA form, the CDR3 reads TGTGCCAGCAGCGCCGGGACTAGCGGAGACAATGAGCAGTTCTTC. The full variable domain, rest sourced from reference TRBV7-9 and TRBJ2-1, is DTGVSQNPRHKITKRGQNVTFRCDPISEHNRLYWYRQTLGQGPEFLTYFQNEAQLEKSRLLSDRFSAERPKGSFSTLEIQRTEQGDSAMYLCASSAGTSGDNEQFFGPGTRLTVL.

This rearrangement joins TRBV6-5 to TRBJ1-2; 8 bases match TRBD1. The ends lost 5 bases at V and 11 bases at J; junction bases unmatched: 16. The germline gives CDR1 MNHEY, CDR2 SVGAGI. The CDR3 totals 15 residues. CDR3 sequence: CASSPDTGQGPLYTF. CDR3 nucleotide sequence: TGTGCCAGCAGTCCTGATACCGGACAGGGCCCATTATACACCTTC.

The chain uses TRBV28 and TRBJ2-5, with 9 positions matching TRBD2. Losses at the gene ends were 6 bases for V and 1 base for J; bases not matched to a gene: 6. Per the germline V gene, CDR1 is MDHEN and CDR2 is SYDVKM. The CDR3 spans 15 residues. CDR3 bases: TGTGCCAGCAGCTTCCTACTAGCGGGCCAAGAGACCCAGTACTTC. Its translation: CASSFLLAGQETQYF.

CDR3: CASSNGDRLAYGYTF. The CDR3 DNA is TGTGCCAGCAGCAATGGGGACAGGTTAGCTTATGGCTACACCTTC. V usage is TRBV4-2 and J usage is TRBJ1-2, with TRBD1 matching 8 bases. Germline V gives CDR1 LGHNA, CDR2 YNFKEQ. V trimming: 5 bases; J trimming: 5 bases; junction bases outside the gene matches: 10. The CDR3 contains 15 residues.

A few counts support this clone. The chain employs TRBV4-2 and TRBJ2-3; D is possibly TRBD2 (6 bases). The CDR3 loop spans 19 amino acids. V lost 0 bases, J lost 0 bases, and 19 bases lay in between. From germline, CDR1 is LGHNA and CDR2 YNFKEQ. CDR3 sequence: CASSQDTGGRRTSTDTQYF. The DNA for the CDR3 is TGTGCCAGCAGCCAAGACACTGGGGGGAGAAGAACTAGCACAGATACGCAGTATTTT.

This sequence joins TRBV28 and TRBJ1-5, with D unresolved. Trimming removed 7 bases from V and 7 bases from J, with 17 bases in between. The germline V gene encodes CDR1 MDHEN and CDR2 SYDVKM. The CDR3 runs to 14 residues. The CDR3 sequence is CASTPRRAGQPQHF. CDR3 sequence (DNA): TGTGCCAGCACTCCACGGAGGGCTGGGCAGCCCCAGCATTTT.

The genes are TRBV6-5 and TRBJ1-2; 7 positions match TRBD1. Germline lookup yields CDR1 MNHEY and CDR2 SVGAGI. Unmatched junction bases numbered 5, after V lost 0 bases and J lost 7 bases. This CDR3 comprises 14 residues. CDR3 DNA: TGTGCCAGCAGTTACTCGACAGGGTCTCGTGGCTACACCTTC. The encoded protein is CASSYSTGSRGYTF.

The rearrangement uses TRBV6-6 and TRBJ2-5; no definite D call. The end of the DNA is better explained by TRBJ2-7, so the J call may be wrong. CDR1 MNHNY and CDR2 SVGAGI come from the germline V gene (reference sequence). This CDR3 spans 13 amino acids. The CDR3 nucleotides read TGTGCCAGCAGCCCGACACGGTTCTACGAGCAGTACTTC. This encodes CASSPTRFYEQYF.

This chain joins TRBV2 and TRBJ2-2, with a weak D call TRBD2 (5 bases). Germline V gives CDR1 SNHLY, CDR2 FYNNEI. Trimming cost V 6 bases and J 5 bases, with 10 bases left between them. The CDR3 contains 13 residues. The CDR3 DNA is TGTGCCAGCAGGCGAGGGAGTACCGGGGAGCTGTTTTTT. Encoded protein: CASRRGSTGELFF. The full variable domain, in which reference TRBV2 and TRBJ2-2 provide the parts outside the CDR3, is EPEVTQTPSHQVTQMGQEVILRCVPISNHLYFYWYRQILGQKVEFLVSFYNNEISEKSEIFDDQFSVERPDGSNFTLKIRSTKLEDSAMYFCASRRGSTGELFFGEGSRLTVL.

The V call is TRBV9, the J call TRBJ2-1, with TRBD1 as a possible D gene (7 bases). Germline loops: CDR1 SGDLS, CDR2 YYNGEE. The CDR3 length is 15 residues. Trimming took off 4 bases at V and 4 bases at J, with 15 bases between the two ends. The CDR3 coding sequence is TGTGCCAGCAGCCGAACAGGGGACTCATACAATGAGCAGTTCTTC. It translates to CASSRTGDSYNEQFF.

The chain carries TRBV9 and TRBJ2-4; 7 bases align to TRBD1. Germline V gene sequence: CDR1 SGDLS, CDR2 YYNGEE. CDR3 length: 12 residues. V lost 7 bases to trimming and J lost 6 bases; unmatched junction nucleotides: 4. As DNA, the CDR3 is TGTGCCAGCGAGGGGGCTGGAAACATTCAGTACTTC. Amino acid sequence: CASEGAGNIQYF. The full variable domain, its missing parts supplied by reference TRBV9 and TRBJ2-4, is DSGVTQTPKHLITATGQRVTLRCSPRSGDLSVYWYQQSLDQGLQFLIQYYNGEERAKGNILERFSAQQFPDLHSELNLSSLELGDSALYFCASEGAGNIQYFGAGTRLSVL.

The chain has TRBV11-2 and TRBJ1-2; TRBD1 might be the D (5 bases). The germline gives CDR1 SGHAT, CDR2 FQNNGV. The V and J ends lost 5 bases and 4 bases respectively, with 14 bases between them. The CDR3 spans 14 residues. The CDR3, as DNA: TGTGCCAGCAGCCAAGGGGCTGGCCTCTATGGCTACACCTTC. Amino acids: CASSQGAGLYGYTF.

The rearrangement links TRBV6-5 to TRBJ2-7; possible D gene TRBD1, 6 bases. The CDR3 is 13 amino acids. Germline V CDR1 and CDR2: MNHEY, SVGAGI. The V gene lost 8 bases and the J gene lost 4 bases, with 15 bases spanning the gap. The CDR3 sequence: CASRQQGWYEQYF. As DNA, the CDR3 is TGTGCCAGCCGCCAGCAGGGGTGGTACGAGCAGTACTTC.

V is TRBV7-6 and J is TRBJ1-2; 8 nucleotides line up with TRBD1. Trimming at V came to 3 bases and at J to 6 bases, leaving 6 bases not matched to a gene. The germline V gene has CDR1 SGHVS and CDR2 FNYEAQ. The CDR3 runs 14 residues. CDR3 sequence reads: CASSFNPGGDGYTF. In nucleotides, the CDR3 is TGTGCCAGCAGCTTTAACCCAGGGGGCGATGGCTACACCTTC.